What follows is one TCR beta chain and its context. Antigen unknown. The data are from a study of shared clonotypes between healthy human individuals. Data came from immunoSEQ multiplex PCR; TCRdb stores just in-frame clones and leaves some out. This sample has 2 million to 2.5 million clones, with 85% to 95% found just once. Study-wide results and limits: At large depth, rarefaction still showed sorted-subset sequencing to be incomplete.

The V gene lost 4 bases and the J gene lost 1 base, with 11 bases spanning the gap. This CDR3 comprises 15 residues. In germline, CDR1 is MDHEN, CDR2 SYDVKM. As defined, naive CD8 cells were CD45RO-negative and positively selected for CCR7, with terminally differentiated effector memory CD45RA+ cells excluded. This chain joins TRBV28 and TRBJ1-5, with D uncertain. The sequenced sample consisted of naive CD8+ T cells sorted from blood. This clonotype was obtained from a man in his late teens or twenties in good health. CDR3 protein: CASSSPRGSNQPQHF. In DNA, the CDR3 is TGTGCCAGCAGTTCACCGCGAGGGAGCAATCAGCCCCAGCATTTT.